Each of the 20 T cell receptor beta chains below was sequenced from the same sample in a study of long-term antiretroviral therapy in people with HIV (dated by TCRdb to the early 2020s). The immunoSEQ hsTCRB v3.0 assay was used at survey level resolution for TRB variable region sequencing. In its TCRdb copy, this immuneACCESS table keeps in-frame sequences only and misses some clones. Where compared with another copy, unresolved V genes explain less than half of these, and the others have no known cause. The sample data list 25,000 to 35,000 clones, and 93% of these were observed just once. The biggest ten clones account for over 5% of the sample. The sequenced sample was unsorted PBMCs, obtained around 6.5 years after starting antiretroviral therapy. These receptors came from a woman in her thirties or forties with HIV.

The chain is built from TRBV5-4 and TRBJ2-5; D is unclear. CDR1 is SGHNT and CDR2 is YYREEE in the germline V gene (reference sequence). This CDR3 contains 14 residues. V lost 4 bases to trimming and J lost 4 bases, with 14 bases between them. CDR3 DNA sequence: TGTGCCAGCAGCCCACAGCCCCAGAGAGAGACCCAGTACTTC. Translated, it gives CASSPQPQRETQYF.

The chain recombines TRBV27 with TRBJ1-1, with TRBD1 as a possible D gene (6 bases). V gave up 4 bases and J gave up 6 bases, with 18 bases separating them. Looked up from germline, CDR1 is MNHEY and CDR2 is SMNVEV (reference sequence). This CDR3 is built from 15 residues. CDR3 DNA sequence: TGTGCCAGCAGTTCGACCCGAACAGGGCTACCTGAAGCTTTCTTT. It is translated as CASSSTRTGLPEAFF.

In this sample, this clone turned up once. V is TRBV19 and J is TRBJ1-2; unclear D gene. V was cut by 1 base and J by 7 bases, with 7 bases left in between. CDR1 and CDR2 from the germline V gene are LNHDA and SQIVND (reference sequence). The CDR3 runs to 12 residues. The CDR3, as DNA: TGTGCCAGTAGTATAGGTACAGCTGGCTACACCTTC. This gives the protein CASSIGTAGYTF.

This sequence joins TRBV4-3 and TRBJ2-7, with 9 bases fitting TRBD1. Losses at the gene ends were 1 base for V and 3 bases for J; bases not matched to a gene: 4. The V gene's germline CDR1 is LGHNA and CDR2 YSLEER. There are 15 residues in the CDR3. This CDR3 is CASSQGWTGDYEQYF. Written as DNA, the CDR3 is TGCGCCAGCAGCCAAGGTTGGACAGGGGACTACGAGCAGTACTTC.

This clone has just one count. The chain is built from TRBV7-3 and TRBJ2-7, with 9 positions matching TRBD1. V shed 1 base, J shed 9 bases, and the junction held 7 bases outside the gene matches. Germline V gives CDR1 SGHTA, CDR2 FQGTGA. The CDR3 is made up of 14 amino acids. CDR3 protein: CASSLSDRGAMQYF. CDR3 coding DNA: TGTGCCAGCAGCTTAAGTGACAGGGGGGCGATGCAGTACTTC.

The chain couples TRBV5-1 to TRBJ1-1; D may be TRBD1 (6 bases). V lost 3 bases to trimming and J lost 0 bases, with 15 bases between them. CDR1 is SGHRS and CDR2 is YFSETQ in the germline V gene. This CDR3 contains 16 residues. The CDR3 here is CASSSQGIDMNTEAFF. CDR3 coding DNA: TGCGCCAGCAGCTCGCAGGGGATTGACATGAACACTGAAGCTTTCTTT.

The CDR3 sequence is CASRGLAGGLRSSYEQYF. CDR3 DNA: TGTGCCAGCAGAGGACTAGCGGGGGGACTGAGGAGCTCCTACGAGCAGTACTTC. The rearrangement links TRBV27 to TRBJ2-7; 14 nucleotides match TRBD2. Germline CDR1 and CDR2: MNHEY and SMNVEV (reference sequence). The CDR3 loop spans 18 amino acids. Losses at the gene ends were 6 bases for V and 0 bases for J; bases not matched to a gene: 10.

The chain carries TRBV6-5 and TRBJ2-7; 7 bases line up with TRBD1. Unmatched junction bases numbered 6, after V lost 2 bases and J lost 2 bases. Per the germline V gene, CDR1 is MNHEY and CDR2 is SVGAGI. The CDR3 consists of 15 residues. The CDR3 region is CASSYGSGGAYEQYF. The DNA for the CDR3 is TGTGCCAGCAGTTACGGGTCAGGGGGAGCCTACGAGCAGTACTTC.

V usage is TRBV5-4 and J usage is TRBJ2-2, with 12 bases lining up with TRBD2. CDR3 size: 16 residues. CDR1 is SGHNT, CDR2 YYREEE, per germline (reference sequence). V was clipped by 2 bases and J by 5 bases; unmatched bases: 4. CDR3 in amino acids: CASSLTSGGWTGELFF. In nucleotides, the CDR3 is TGTGCCAGCAGCTTAACTAGCGGGGGGTGGACCGGGGAGCTGTTTTTT.

The chain uses TRBV19 and TRBJ1-6; D is uncertain. The CDR3 contains 18 residues. The V and J ends lost 3 bases and 0 bases respectively, with 15 bases between them. Germline assignment: CDR1 LNHDA and CDR2 SQIVND (reference sequence). CDR3 residues: CASSIVAGPSSYNSPLHF. DNA of the CDR3: TGTGCCAGTAGTATCGTGGCCGGACCGAGCTCCTATAATTCACCCCTCCACTTT.

V usage is TRBV18 and J usage is TRBJ2-7; 10 bases align to TRBD1. CDR1 and CDR2 (germline): KGHSH, LQKENI. V was clipped by 2 bases and J by 2 bases; unmatched bases: 9. This CDR3 comprises 17 residues. The CDR3 spells CASSPSSGQGSPYEQYF. As DNA, the CDR3 is TGTGCCAGCTCACCATCCTCGGGACAGGGGTCCCCCTACGAGCAGTACTTC.

V is TRBV11-3 and J is TRBJ1-1; no firm D call. This CDR3 is built from 13 residues. V gave up 4 bases and J gave up 3 bases, with 9 bases separating them. Germline loops: CDR1 SGHNT, CDR2 YENEEA. The CDR3 region is CASSSSPDTEAFF. The CDR3 DNA follows: TGTGCCAGCAGCTCCTCCCCGGACACTGAAGCTTTCTTT.

The chain recombines TRBV7-2 with TRBJ1-6; tentatively, D is TRBD1 (6 bases). The germline CDR1 and CDR2 sequences are SGHTA and FQGNSA. V gave up 3 bases and J gave up 6 bases, with 9 bases separating them. This CDR3 region has 14 residues. CDR3 sequence reads: CASSFRGGNSPLHF. The DNA of the CDR3 is TGTGCCAGCAGCTTCAGGGGCGGTAATTCACCCCTCCACTTT.

The chain recombines TRBV4-1 with TRBJ1-1; 10 bases match TRBD1. Per germline, CDR1 MGHRA and CDR2 YSYEKL. After removal of 1 base from V and 0 bases from J, the junction contained 8 bases not matched to a gene. CDR3 length: 18 amino acids. The chain's CDR3 is CASSQGPGTGAMNTEAFF. Here the CDR3 DNA reads TGCGCCAGCAGCCAAGGACCCGGGACAGGGGCTATGAACACTGAAGCTTTCTTT.

The J gene is TRBJ1-1, the V gene TRBV19, with D maybe TRBD1 (6 bases). V gave up 2 bases and J gave up 2 bases, with 12 bases separating them. From germline, CDR1 is LNHDA and CDR2 SQIVND (reference sequence). The CDR3 covers 15 residues. The CDR3 DNA follows: TGTGCCAGTAGTATATATGCGGGGGCTAACACTGAAGCTTTCTTT. Translated, it gives CASSIYAGANTEAFF.

The CDR3 loop is CASSPRGLKEETQYF. DNA for the CDR3: TGCGCCAGCAGCCCCAGGGGGCTAAAGGAAGAGACCCAGTACTTC. The rearrangement joins TRBV4-1 to TRBJ2-5; 8 nucleotides agree with TRBD1. Germline V gene sequence: CDR1 MGHRA, CDR2 YSYEKL. J was trimmed by 3 bases and V by 4 bases; bases with no gene match: 7. The CDR3 totals 15 residues.

As DNA, the CDR3 is TGTGCCTGGAGTGTACAGGGTGATGAGCAGTTCTTC. Translating gives CAWSVQGDEQFF. The gene calls are TRBV30 and TRBJ2-1, with a tentative D call TRBD1 (6 bases). Germline-derived CDR1 and CDR2 are GTSNPN and SVGIG (reference sequence). The CDR3 sequence is 12 residues long. V was clipped by 0 bases and J by 8 bases, with 8 bases between them.

For the CDR3, the DNA is TGTGCCAGCAGCCAAAGACAGGGACCCTACGAGCAGTACTTC. Protein product: CASSQRQGPYEQYF. The chain joins TRBV14 to TRBJ2-7; 7 bases line up with TRBD1. The V segment lost 2 bases and the J segment 2 bases; nucleotides outside the gene matches: 3. From germline, CDR1 is SGHDN and CDR2 FVKESK. The length of the CDR3 is 14 residues.

J is TRBJ2-1 and V is TRBV2, with D possibly being TRBD1 (5 bases). Trimming took off 2 bases at V and 13 bases at J, with 12 bases between the two ends. The CDR3 spans 12 residues. Germline V CDR1 and CDR2: SNHLY, FYNNEI. CDR3 loop: CASSELGRVQFF. The CDR3 region has the DNA TGTGCCAGCAGTGAATTGGGGCGAGTCCAGTTCTTC.

The V gene is TRBV6-1, the J gene TRBJ1-5; D gene unclear. The CDR3 sequence is 16 residues long. Germline values: CDR1 MNHNS, CDR2 SASEGT. V lost 0 bases and J 0 bases, leaving 9 bases between the germline ends. As DNA, the CDR3 is TGTGCCAGCAGTGAAGCGCTTCGGGTTAGCAATCAGCCCCAGCATTTT. Amino acid sequence: CASSEALRVSNQPQHF.